This TCR beta chain was observed in a study of technical replicates of blood from several donors. The protocol was immunoSEQ multiplex PCR, while the TCRdb copy is restricted to in-frame clones and leaves out a portion. The sample holds tens of thousands of clones, 90% seen once. Germline CDR1 and CDR2: SNHLY and FYNNEI. The CDR3 loop spans 15 amino acids. V lost 6 bases and J lost 9; bases outside the gene matches: 8. The sample comprised PBMCs. The chain employs TRBV2 and TRBJ2-1, with 13 bases matching TRBD2. The sequence derives from a human donor in good health. Some clones in this sample may be carry-over from other donors' samples. The CDR3 region is CASRALAGGPGEQFF. In nucleotides, the CDR3 is TGTGCCAGCAGAGCACTAGCGGGAGGGCCGGGTGAGCAGTTCTTC.